A single sample is the source of the 13 T cell receptor beta chains below, sequenced in a study of T cells after yellow fever vaccination. From the 5' RACE reads, TCRdb called clonotypes with MiXCR, one entry per CDR3 protein. The sample lists about 320,000 distinct CDR3 sequences, about 10% occurring once. The sequenced sample was CD4+ T cells sorted from PBMCs, obtained 45 days after the yellow fever booster vaccination. The receptors here all came from a man between 18 and 35 years old who received the YFV17D yellow fever vaccine.

On this clonotype: Its ends do not fully match the called genes, so a read error is possible. This chain links TRBV20-1 with TRBJ2-3; 11 bases map to TRBD1. The length of the CDR3 is 15 residues. In germline, CDR1 is DFQATT, CDR2 SNEGSKA (reference sequence). CDR3 nucleotides: TGCAGTGCACGTCGGACAGGGGGCGTCTCAGATACGCAGTTTTTT. The encoded protein is CSARRTGGVSDTQFF.

The sample holds a few counts of this clonotype. This chain connects TRBV5-1 to TRBJ1-4, with 8 positions matching TRBD1. Germline V gene data show CDR1 as SGHRS and CDR2 as YFSETQ. J gave up 8 bases and V 0 bases, and 6 bases lay outside the gene matches. The CDR3 is made up of 15 amino acids. The CDR3 region is CASSLEGRGHEKLFF. The CDR3 DNA follows: TGCGCCAGCAGCTTGGAGGGCAGGGGGCACGAAAAACTGTTTTTT.

This clonotype was recorded a few times. This sequence joins TRBV27 and TRBJ1-4; TRBD1 aligns across 8 bases. J gave up 1 base and V 3 bases, and 7 bases lay outside the gene matches. This CDR3 region has 17 residues. Germline assignment: CDR1 MNHEY and CDR2 SMNVEV (reference sequence). The CDR3 loop reads CASSFLTGGLTNEKLFF. CDR3 bases: TGTGCCAGCAGTTTCCTAACAGGGGGGTTAACTAATGAAAAACTGTTTTTT.

There are many counts of this clonotype. This rearrangement joins TRBV7-2 to TRBJ2-7; TRBD2 aligns across 10 bases. In germline, CDR1 is SGHTA, CDR2 FQGNSA. The CDR3 sequence is 17 residues long. Trimming took 5 bases from V and 0 from J; bases not matched to a gene: 10. The CDR3 nucleotides are TGTGCCAGCAGCCCCCCGATTAGCGGGGGGCTCTCCTACGAGCAGTACGTC. It specifies CASSPPISGGLSYEQYV.

The genes are TRBV3-1 and TRBJ2-3; 8 bases are a match to TRBD1. Per germline, CDR1 LGHDT and CDR2 YNNKEL (reference sequence). This CDR3 region has 14 residues. Losses at the gene ends were 0 bases for V and 9 bases for J; bases not matched to a gene: 5. CDR3 in amino acids: CASSQDPGQGTQYF. For the CDR3, the DNA is TGTGCCAGCAGCCAAGATCCCGGACAGGGAACGCAGTATTTT.

The chain is built from TRBV20-1 and TRBJ2-1; D is uncertain. Germline CDR1 and CDR2: DFQATT and SNEGSKA (reference sequence). Trimming pared 3 bases from V and 0 bases from J, leaving 9 bases between. The CDR3 extends over 14 amino acids. CDR3 nucleotide sequence: TGCAGTGCTAGGTCCGGAAGCTCCTACAATGAGCAGTTCTTC. It codes for CSARSGSSYNEQFF.

The chain recombines TRBV6-2 or TRBV6-3 with TRBJ2-1, with a weak D call TRBD1 (5 bases). V lost 2 bases, J lost 8 bases, and 19 bases lay in between. Germline loops: CDR1 MNHEY, CDR2 SVGEGT. The CDR3 loop spans 16 amino acids. CDR3 nucleotides: TGTGCCAGCAGTTACAGAACCAGACGCCCACAGGATGAGCAGTTCTTC. Translation gives CASSYRTRRPQDEQFF.

V and J are TRBV7-2 and TRBJ1-1, with D maybe TRBD1 (5 bases). In germline, CDR1 is SGHTA, CDR2 FQGNSA. V was pared by 4 bases and J by 0 bases, with 9 bases between. CDR3 size: 14 residues. The CDR3 nucleotides read TGTGCCAGCAGCTGGACAAATTTGAACACTGAAGCTTTCTTT. It encodes CASSWTNLNTEAFF.

This clonotype was observed a few times. The V and J genes are TRBV6-6 and TRBJ1-5; D remains ambiguous. CDR1 and CDR2 (germline): MNHNY, SVGAGI (reference sequence). Deletions cut 2 bases from V and 1 base from J, with 3 bases between. This CDR3 has 13 amino acids. DNA of the CDR3: TGTGCCAGCAGTTACGAGAGCAATCAGCCCCAGCATTTT. Encoded protein: CASSYESNQPQHF.

This chain links TRBV9 with TRBJ2-1, with D perhaps matching TRBD1 or TRBD2 (5 bases each). Germline CDR1 is SGDLS and CDR2 is YYNGEE. With 4 bases removed from V and 0 bases from J, the gap between germline ends came to 14 bases. The CDR3 consists of 16 residues. The CDR3, as DNA: TGTGCCAGCAGCCCCGGGACCTCTAGCTCCTACAATGAGCAGTTCTTC. This gives the protein CASSPGTSSSYNEQFF.

In this sample, this clonotype turned up many times. The rearrangement links TRBV4-3 to TRBJ2-7; 10 bases agree with TRBD1. The CDR3 spans 15 residues. Germline V gene sequence: CDR1 LGHNA, CDR2 YSLEER. V shed 1 base and J 5 bases; nucleotides not matched to a gene: 5. This chain's CDR3 is CASSQAHGTGDEQYF. The CDR3 region has the DNA TGCGCCAGCAGCCAAGCCCACGGGACAGGGGACGAGCAGTACTTC.

The chain carries TRBV20-1 and TRBJ2-3; 8 nucleotides match TRBD2. This CDR3 comprises 15 residues. Germline CDR1 DFQATT, CDR2 SNEGSKA (reference sequence). The ends lost 3 bases at V and 0 bases at J; junction bases unmatched: 5. This chain's CDR3 is CSASSGVPSTDTQYF. In DNA form, the CDR3 reads TGCAGTGCTAGTAGCGGGGTCCCTAGCACAGATACGCAGTATTTT.

The V gene is TRBV12-3 or TRBV12-4, the J gene TRBJ1-2, with 7 bases aligning to TRBD1. Trimming at V came to 8 bases and at J to 4 bases, leaving 7 bases not matched to a gene. The CDR3 is made up of 13 amino acids. CDR3 in amino acids: CASGRQGIYGYTF. CDR3 nucleotides: TGTGCCAGCGGGAGACAGGGAATCTATGGCTACACCTTC.